Listed here are 17 T cell receptor beta chains from one sample, sequenced in a study of control samples from healthy donors and cancer patients. Method: immunoSEQ multiplex PCR; TCRdb's copy keeps in-frame clones and lacks some. The top ten clones hold more than 4% of a sample with 140,000 to 150,000 clones, under 90% of them seen once. The sequencing input was blood. All receptors derive from a man aged 30-40 years in good health.

The CDR3 sequence is CASSLATRTSGNTIYF. The CDR3, as DNA: TGCGCCAGCAGCTTGGCCACGCGGACCTCTGGAAACACCATATATTTT. J is TRBJ1-3 and V is TRBV5-1; no clear D. CDR3 length: 16 amino acids. CDR1 is SGHRS and CDR2 is YFSETQ in the germline V gene. Trimming removed 0 bases from V and 0 bases from J, with 10 bases in between.

This rearrangement joins TRBV11-2 to TRBJ2-7; the match to TRBD1 covers 12 bases. CDR1 is SGHAT and CDR2 is FQNNGV in the germline V gene. Trimming at V came to 5 bases and at J to 6 bases, leaving 5 bases not matched to a gene. This CDR3 spans 14 amino acids. The CDR3 coding sequence is TGTGCCAGCAGCACCGGGACAGGGGGCTTCGAGCAGTACTTC. Translating it yields CASSTGTGGFEQYF.

In this sample, this clone turned up a few times. The V gene is TRBV18, the J gene TRBJ2-7; tentatively, D is TRBD2 (6 bases). V was clipped by 2 bases and J by 5 bases, with 10 bases between them. The V gene's germline CDR1 is KGHSH and CDR2 LQKENI. This CDR3 contains 13 residues. CDR3 sequence: CASSPFGRDEQYF. The CDR3 nucleotides are TGTGCCAGCTCACCATTCGGGAGAGACGAGCAGTACTTC.

The table lists this clone with a count of one. This chain connects TRBV4-3 to TRBJ1-3; D is unresolved. CDR3 length equals 14 residues. The V end was cut by 0 bases, the J end by 2 bases, with 5 bases between. Germline-derived CDR1 and CDR2 are LGHNA and YSLEER. CDR3 in DNA: TGCGCCAGCAGCCAAGACAGACCTGGAAACACCATATATTTT. This sequence encodes CASSQDRPGNTIYF.

This rearrangement joins TRBV3-1 (or the pseudogene TRBV3-2) to TRBJ2-7; a possible D gene is TRBD2 (5 bases). The germline V gene encodes CDR1 LGHDT and CDR2 YNNKEL (reference sequence). Trimming stripped 4 bases from V and 7 bases from J, with 11 bases between. The CDR3 runs 12 residues. The CDR3 sequence is CASSLGRGEQYF. As DNA, the CDR3 is TGTGCCAGCAGCCTCGGGCGAGGGGAGCAGTACTTC.

CDR3 in amino acids: CASTLGGLAGTRDTQYF. For the CDR3, the DNA is TGTGCCAGCACCCTAGGGGGACTAGCGGGGACTAGGGATACGCAGTATTTT. This chain links TRBV2 with TRBJ2-3; 13 nucleotides match TRBD2. V shed 7 bases, J shed 6 bases, and the junction held 13 bases outside the gene matches. From germline, CDR1 is SNHLY and CDR2 FYNNEI. The CDR3 covers 17 residues. The entire variable domain, with the rest obtained from reference TRBV2 and TRBJ2-3, is as follows: EPEVTQTPSHQVTQMGQEVILRCVPISNHLYFYWYRQILGQKVEFLVSFYNNEISEKSEIFDDQFSVERPDGSNFTLKIRSTKLEDSAMYFCASTLGGLAGTRDTQYFGPGTRLTVL.

This chain uses TRBV11-1 with TRBJ2-7; D is unclear. Germline V gene lookup returns CDR1 SGHAT and CDR2 FQDESV (reference sequence). The CDR3 is 12 residues long. V lost 8 bases and J 4 bases, leaving 12 bases between the germline ends. Written as DNA, the CDR3 is TGTGCCAGCCGGTCAACAACGTACGAGCAGTACTTC. Its translation is CASRSTTYEQYF.

This sequence joins TRBV4-2 and TRBJ2-5, with D perhaps TRBD1 (6 bases). Trimming shortened V by 1 base and J by 5 bases, and 17 bases separated the two germline ends. The germline V gene has CDR1 LGHNA and CDR2 YNFKEQ. The CDR3 spans 16 residues. The CDR3 loop is CASSQARGRGEETQYF. As DNA, the CDR3 is TGTGCCAGCAGCCAAGCGAGGGGCAGGGGTGAGGAGACCCAGTACTTC.

This clone was observed once. This chain connects TRBV6-5 to TRBJ2-3; D may correspond to TRBD1 or TRBD2 (5 bases each). V was trimmed by 6 bases and J by 6 bases, leaving 10 bases between them. The CDR3 is made up of 12 amino acids. The germline V gene has CDR1 MNHEY and CDR2 SVGAGI. The CDR3 coding sequence is TGTGCCAGCAGGTGGGACCGGGATACGCAGTATTTT. This encodes CASRWDRDTQYF.

This chain links TRBV6-2 or TRBV6-3 with TRBJ2-4; no clear D. CDR3 length equals 13 residues. CDR1 MNHEY and CDR2 SVGEGT come from the germline V gene. Trimming stripped 2 bases from V and 1 base from J, with 3 bases between. The chain's CDR3 is CASSYLAKNIQYF. The CDR3 bases are TGTGCCAGCAGTTACCTGGCCAAAAACATTCAGTACTTC.

This clone appeared a few times. The V gene is TRBV6-5, the J gene TRBJ2-6, with D perhaps TRBD1 or TRBD2 (5 bases each). Germline CDR1 reads MNHEY; CDR2 reads SVGAGI. V dropped 6 bases and J dropped 2 bases, with 11 bases sitting between them. The CDR3 runs 15 residues. In DNA form, the CDR3 reads TGTGCCAGCAGCCCGGGACCCACTGGGGCCAACGTCCTGACTTTC. Protein: CASSPGPTGANVLTF.

This rearrangement joins TRBV7-3 to TRBJ2-1, with TRBD2 matching over 14 bases. Germline V CDR1 and CDR2: SGHTA, FQGTGA. The CDR3 has 19 residues. The trim removed 5 bases at V and 9 bases at J, leaving 18 bases unmatched. The DNA for the CDR3 is TGTGCCAGCAGCCCCTACCACCTGGGACTAGCGGGAGTCGGTGCTGAGCAGTTCTTC. This sequence encodes CASSPYHLGLAGVGAEQFF.

V gene TRBV6-2 or TRBV6-3 combines with J gene TRBJ2-3; D is ambiguous. The length of the CDR3 is 14 residues. Germline CDR1 MNHEY, CDR2 SVGEGT. Between the trimmed V and J ends, which lost 6 bases and 3 bases, there was a span of 13 bases. The CDR3, as DNA: TGTGCCAGCAGCCATACTGCAGGTACAGATACGCAGTATTTT. Its translation: CASSHTAGTDTQYF.

This chain joins TRBV24-1 and TRBJ2-1; D not certain. Per germline, CDR1 KGHDR and CDR2 SFDVKD. Trimming pared 4 bases from V and 0 bases from J, leaving 18 bases between. The CDR3 length is 18 residues. CDR3 sequence (DNA): TGTGCCACCAGTGACCGAGCTTCGGCGGTGAGCTCCTACAATGAGCAGTTCTTC. It codes for CATSDRASAVSSYNEQFF.

The chain links TRBV30 to TRBJ2-7; no clear D gene. The V and J ends lost 0 bases and 4 bases respectively, with 4 bases between them. Looked up from germline, CDR1 is GTSNPN and CDR2 is SVGIG (reference sequence). The CDR3 contains 11 residues. The DNA for the CDR3 is TGTGCCTGGAGTGTGTTATACGAGCAGTACTTC. Its protein product is CAWSVLYEQYF.

The chain couples TRBV18 to TRBJ1-1, with 9 bases identical to TRBD1. The germline V gene has CDR1 KGHSH and CDR2 LQKENI. CDR3 size: 14 residues. Unmatched junction bases numbered 2, after V lost 5 bases and J lost 1 base. CDR3 sequence (DNA): TGTGCCAGCTCAGAGGACAGGGGGAACACTGAAGCTTTCTTT. Its protein product is CASSEDRGNTEAFF.

The chain uses TRBV6-2 or TRBV6-3 and TRBJ2-6; weak D call: TRBD1 (6 bases). Trimming pared 6 bases from V and 4 bases from J, leaving 22 bases between. Germline V gives CDR1 MNHEY, CDR2 SVGEGT. This CDR3 comprises 18 residues. The CDR3 region is CASSQHPFYREGANVLTF. DNA of the CDR3: TGTGCCAGCAGCCAACACCCCTTCTACAGGGAGGGGGCCAACGTCCTGACTTTC.